Below, 27 T cell receptor beta chains from the same sample are listed, as sequenced in a study of radiotherapy plus CTLA-4 blockade in lung cancer. The data were produced by immunoSEQ multiplex PCR, yet TCRdb's version contains in-frame clones alone and is incomplete. The data contain around 80,000 clones, roughly 79% of them singletons. The starting material was peripheral blood, obtained from a patient treated with radiotherapy plus ipilimumab. All receptors derive from a human donor with non-small cell lung cancer whose response to radiotherapy plus ipilimumab could not be evaluated. Some clones in this sample may be carry-over from other donors' samples.

The chain is built from TRBV5-1 and TRBJ2-3; a possible D gene is TRBD1 (6 bases). V gave up 0 bases and J gave up 1 base, with 15 bases separating them. The germline V gene encodes CDR1 SGHRS and CDR2 YFSETQ. The CDR3 has 17 amino acids. CDR3 nucleotide sequence: TGCGCCAGCAGCTTGGGCCTCACAGGGTTTCGCACAGATACGCAGTATTTT. This gives the protein CASSLGLTGFRTDTQYF.

The rearrangement joins TRBV29-1 to TRBJ1-1, with D possibly matching TRBD1 (6 bases). Germline V gives CDR1 SQVTM, CDR2 ANQGSEA. Trimming shortened V by 1 base and J by 4 bases, and 13 bases separated the two germline ends. CDR3 length: 14 amino acids. In nucleotides, the CDR3 is TGCAGCGTTGAAGTTCGAGGACAGACCACTGAAGCTTTCTTT. The encoded protein is CSVEVRGQTTEAFF.

This chain uses TRBV7-2 with TRBJ2-3; TRBD1 aligns across 9 bases. This CDR3 spans 16 amino acids. Germline CDR1 and CDR2: SGHTA and FQGNSA. J was trimmed by 4 bases and V by 5 bases; bases with no gene match: 10. CDR3 amino acids: CASSPRRRQGADTQYF. CDR3 in DNA: TGTGCCAGCAGCCCAAGACGGAGACAGGGGGCAGATACGCAGTATTTT.

This chain links TRBV5-6 with TRBJ1-1, with D possibly TRBD1 on 5 matching bases. There are 16 residues in the CDR3. Trimming removed 0 bases from V and 3 bases from J, with 15 bases in between. Germline V gene lookup returns CDR1 SGHDT and CDR2 YYEEEE. The CDR3 DNA reads as TGTGCCAGCAGCTTGGATCAGGGTTTGGTGGACACTGAAGCTTTCTTT. Residues: CASSLDQGLVDTEAFF.

This CDR3 reads CASANLPPQHF. The CDR3 DNA is TGTGCCAGCGCGAATTTGCCTCCCCAGCATTTT. The chain is built from TRBV6-5 and TRBJ1-5; no clear D. V was shortened by 8 bases and J by 10 bases, with 12 bases between the two germline ends. CDR1 is MNHEY and CDR2 is SVGAGI in the germline V gene. The CDR3 sequence is 11 residues long.

V gene TRBV7-2 combines with J gene TRBJ1-1, with TRBD1 as a possible D gene (5 bases). V dropped 7 bases and J dropped 7 bases, with 10 bases sitting between them. The CDR3 totals 11 residues. Germline CDR1 SGHTA, CDR2 FQGNSA. This chain's CDR3 is CASTRTSEAFF. In DNA form, the CDR3 reads TGTGCCAGCACCAGGACAAGTGAAGCTTTCTTT.

There are a few counts of this clone. The chain links TRBV5-5 to TRBJ1-1; weak D call: TRBD1 (5 bases). Germline V gene sequence: CDR1 SGHKS, CDR2 YYEKEE (reference sequence). CDR3 length: 15 amino acids. V dropped 4 bases and J dropped 3 bases, with 16 bases sitting between them. CDR3 sequence (DNA): TGTGCCAGCAGCCTCGGCAGTTGGGGGGACACTGAAGCTTTCTTT. Protein sequence: CASSLGSWGDTEAFF.

This clone occurred many times. The rearrangement joins TRBV6-4 to TRBJ1-2; TRBD1 agrees at 7 bases. In germline, CDR1 is MRHNA, CDR2 SNTAGT. Trimming removed 6 bases from V and 1 base from J; junction bases left unmatched: 8. The CDR3 length is 15 residues. CDR3 residues: CASSETGLLNYGYTF. The CDR3 nucleotides are TGTGCCAGCAGCGAGACAGGGCTTCTTAACTATGGCTACACCTTC.

This rearrangement joins TRBV28 to TRBJ2-5; a possible D gene is TRBD2 (6 bases). V gave up 5 bases and J gave up 2 bases, with 12 bases separating them. The CDR3 spans 14 residues. Germline lookup yields CDR1 MDHEN and CDR2 SYDVKM. The CDR3 reads CASSLGGVQETQYF. The CDR3 DNA follows: TGTGCCAGCAGTCTCGGGGGAGTACAAGAGACCCAGTACTTC. The variable domain in full, with the rest retrieved from reference TRBV28 and TRBJ2-5, is DVKVTQSSRYLVKRTGEKVFLECVQDMDHENMFWYRQDPGLGLRLIYFSYDVKMKEKGDIPEGYSVSREKKERFSLILESASTNQTSMYLCASSLGGVQETQYFGPGTRLLVL.

This sequence joins TRBV7-2 and TRBJ2-3; D call uncertain. V was trimmed by 2 bases and J by 6 bases, leaving 15 bases between them. This CDR3 contains 15 residues. Germline assignment: CDR1 SGHTA and CDR2 FQGNSA. In DNA, the CDR3 is TGTGCCAGCAGCTTATACATGGGCGTAGTGGATACGCAGTATTTT. Encoded protein: CASSLYMGVVDTQYF.

This clone appeared many times. V is TRBV27 and J is TRBJ1-2, with a weak D call TRBD1 (6 bases). Germline V gene lookup returns CDR1 MNHEY and CDR2 SMNVEV (reference sequence). The ends were cut back, 5 bases at V and 4 bases at J, with 35 bases in the middle. The CDR3 runs to 21 residues. The CDR3 region has the DNA TGTGCCAGCAGTCCGATATTTCCCAGTACTCAAAACAGCAGGACAGTCTATGGCTACACCTTC. Protein sequence: CASSPIFPSTQNSRTVYGYTF.

This chain connects TRBV5-1 to TRBJ1-6; 7 bases fit TRBD1. J was trimmed by 3 bases and V by 4 bases; bases with no gene match: 13. The CDR3 runs to 18 residues. The germline gives CDR1 SGHRS, CDR2 YFSETQ. Written as DNA, the CDR3 is TGCGCCAGCAGCCTGTCAGAAGGCGGGACAGTCTATAATTCACCCCTCCACTTT. This translates into CASSLSEGGTVYNSPLHF.

The J gene is TRBJ1-2, the V gene TRBV19, with 7 bases identical to TRBD1. Germline V gene data show CDR1 as LNHDA and CDR2 as SQIVND (reference sequence). This CDR3 region has 13 residues. V lost 1 base to trimming and J lost 8 bases; unmatched junction nucleotides: 4. The CDR3 DNA reads TGTGCCAGTAGTATAGCCAGGGGGAGAGGCTACACCTTC. It encodes CASSIARGRGYTF. The complete variable domain, with remaining parts taken from reference TRBV19 and TRBJ1-2, reads DGGITQSPKYLFRKEGQNVTLSCEQNLNHDAMYWYRQDPGQGLRLIYYSQIVNDFQKGDIAEGYSVSREKKESFPLTVTSAQKNPTAFYLCASSIARGRGYTFGSGTRLTVV.

The rearrangement uses TRBV19 and TRBJ2-5; 9 nucleotides line up with TRBD1. From germline, CDR1 is LNHDA and CDR2 SQIVND (reference sequence). This CDR3 is 13 amino acids long. V shed 6 bases, J shed 4 bases, and the junction held 3 bases outside the gene matches. CDR3 in amino acids: CASRKQGAETQYF. The CDR3 nucleotides are TGTGCCAGTAGGAAACAGGGGGCAGAGACCCAGTACTTC.

The J gene is TRBJ1-2, the V gene TRBV5-1; the D gene is possibly TRBD1 (6 bases). This CDR3 comprises 15 residues. The V end was cut by 5 bases, the J end by 0 bases, with 14 bases between. CDR1 SGHRS and CDR2 YFSETQ come from the germline V gene. DNA for the CDR3: TGCGCCAGCAGGACCATCACAGGGACTAACTATGGCTACACCTTC. Residues: CASRTITGTNYGYTF.

The chain employs TRBV4-1 and TRBJ2-2; D is unclear. CDR3 length: 14 amino acids. CDR1 is MGHRA and CDR2 is YSYEKL in the germline V gene. V was pared by 2 bases and J by 5 bases, with 9 bases between. CDR3 region: CASSQPKQTGELFF. The CDR3 region has the DNA TGCGCCAGCAGCCAACCGAAACAGACCGGGGAGCTGTTTTTT.

The chain's CDR3 is CASSYTGLAGGPGQFF. In nucleotides, the CDR3 is TGTGCCAGCAGTTACACGGGACTAGCGGGGGGGCCTGGGCAGTTCTTC. The V gene is TRBV11-2, the J gene TRBJ2-1, with 16 bases lining up with TRBD2. The V segment lost 6 bases and the J segment 12 bases; nucleotides outside the gene matches: 11. The CDR3 consists of 16 residues. Germline CDR1 and CDR2: SGHAT and FQNNGV. Filled out from reference TRBV11-2 and TRBJ2-1, the complete variable domain reads EAGVAQSPRYKIIEKRQSVAFWCNPISGHATLYWYQQILGQGPKLLIQFQNNGVVDDSQLPKDRFSAERLKGVDSTLKIQPAKLEDSAVYLCASSYTGLAGGPGQFFGPGTRLTVL.

This chain connects TRBV6-5 to TRBJ2-7, with 7 bases fitting TRBD2. Trimming cost V 6 bases and J 2 bases; bases outside gene matches: 7. CDR1 and CDR2 from the germline V gene are MNHEY and SVGAGI. The CDR3 runs 14 residues. The CDR3 DNA reads TGTGCCAGCAGGACGGGGGAGGGGACCTACGAGCAGTACTTC. Its protein is CASRTGEGTYEQYF.

This sequence joins TRBV5-1 and TRBJ1-1, with D unclear. Per the germline V gene, CDR1 is SGHRS and CDR2 is YFSETQ. The CDR3 has 16 residues. Trimming took 0 bases from V and 1 from J, leaving 13 bases between them. The CDR3, as DNA: TGCGCCAGCAGCTTGGCACCAGGCATATCGAACACTGAAGCTTTCTTT. Translated, it gives CASSLAPGISNTEAFF. Combining the CDR3 with reference TRBV5-1 and TRBJ1-1 gives the whole variable domain KAGVTQTPRYLIKTRGQQVTLSCSPISGHRSVSWYQQTPGQGLQFLFEYFSETQRNKGNFPGRFSGRQFSNSRSEMNVSTLELGDSALYLCASSLAPGISNTEAFFGQGTRLTVV.

The V gene is TRBV10-3, the J gene TRBJ2-7, with TRBD1 matching 9 bases. V gave up 0 bases and J gave up 7 bases; unmatched junction bases: 10. This CDR3 contains 16 residues. Germline loops: CDR1 ENHRY, CDR2 SYGVKD. CDR3 amino acids: CAISESTGTGMREQYF. DNA for the CDR3: TGTGCCATCAGTGAGTCTACCGGGACAGGGATGCGAGAGCAGTACTTC.

J is TRBJ1-2 and V is TRBV18, with TRBD1 as a possible D gene (6 bases). This CDR3 comprises 13 residues. CDR1 and CDR2 from the germline V gene are KGHSH and LQKENI. With 2 bases removed from V and 4 bases from J, the gap between germline ends came to 8 bases. This CDR3 reads CASSPDRSYGYTF. Written as DNA, the CDR3 is TGTGCCAGCTCACCAGACAGGTCCTATGGCTACACCTTC.

In nucleotides, the CDR3 is TGTGCCAGTAGTACGGGGGACCTCACCGGGGAGCTGTTTTTT. This sequence encodes CASSTGDLTGELFF. The V call is TRBV19, the J call TRBJ2-2, with a possible D match to TRBD2 (6 bases). The CDR3 has 14 residues. Trimming cost V 4 bases and J 4 bases, with 10 bases left between them. The V gene's germline CDR1 is LNHDA and CDR2 SQIVND (reference sequence). Full variable domain (rest looked up from reference TRBV19 and TRBJ2-2): DGGITQSPKYLFRKEGQNVTLSCEQNLNHDAMYWYRQDPGQGLRLIYYSQIVNDFQKGDIAEGYSVSREKKESFPLTVTSAQKNPTAFYLCASSTGDLTGELFFGEGSRLTVL.

The chain joins TRBV5-1 to TRBJ2-3; 8 bases line up with TRBD2. CDR1 and CDR2 from the germline V gene are SGHRS and YFSETQ. The ends lost 4 bases at V and 7 bases at J; junction bases unmatched: 11. There are 15 residues in the CDR3. DNA of the CDR3: TGCGCCAGCAGCCCCGGGACTAGACTCCCTAATACGCAGTATTTT. This sequence encodes CASSPGTRLPNTQYF.

The chain is built from TRBV18 and TRBJ1-1; tentatively, D is TRBD1 (6 bases). Germline V gene sequence: CDR1 KGHSH, CDR2 LQKENI. V lost 0 bases, J lost 4 bases, and 9 bases lay in between. The CDR3 contains 14 residues. In DNA, the CDR3 is TGTGCCAGCTCACCACCCGACAGGCCCACTGAAGCTTTCTTT. It is translated as CASSPPDRPTEAFF.

The rearrangement links TRBV27 to TRBJ2-3, with 11 bases fitting TRBD2. Germline V lookup: CDR1 MNHEY, CDR2 SMNVEV (reference sequence). The V gene end was trimmed by 5 bases and the J gene end by 3 bases; junction bases not matched to a gene: 7. The CDR3 is 16 residues long. CDR3 DNA: TGTGCCAGCAGTCCGGAACTAGCGGGGGATACAGATACGCAGTATTTT. As protein: CASSPELAGDTDTQYF.

The chain is built from TRBV6-4 and TRBJ1-6; D is unresolved. The CDR3 covers 12 residues. Germline V gene data show CDR1 as MRHNA and CDR2 as SNTAGT. Between the trimmed V and J ends, which lost 2 bases and 12 bases, there was a span of 8 bases. CDR3 region: CASSDSPGPLHF. DNA of the CDR3: TGTGCCAGCAGTGACAGCCCAGGACCCCTCCACTTT.

The chain is built from TRBV19 and TRBJ2-3; possible D gene TRBD1, 6 bases. The CDR3 totals 15 residues. The V end was cut by 3 bases, the J end by 4 bases, with 14 bases between. From germline, CDR1 is LNHDA and CDR2 SQIVND (reference sequence). CDR3 coding DNA: TGTGCCAGTAGTATGTGGCAGGGGAGAGCAGATACGCAGTATTTT. This translates into CASSMWQGRADTQYF.